This T cell receptor beta chain was sequenced in a study of T cell repertoires in cytomegalovirus infection. The length of the CDR3 is 13 residues. The V and J ends lost 5 bases and 5 bases respectively, with 10 bases between them. From germline, CDR1 is SEHNR and CDR2 FQNEAQ (reference sequence). In its sample, this clonotype was seen a few times. MiXCR, applied by TCRdb to the reads, yields one record per CDR3 protein. The data hold 200,000 to 300,000 distinct CDR3 sequences, with about 13% observed a single time. Sequenced sample: PBMCs. The receptor comes from a human donor in good health (CMV status not recorded). Some clones in this sample may be carry-over from other donors' samples. V is TRBV7-9 and J is TRBJ2-1; D is possibly TRBD2 (5 bases). The CDR3 here is CASSGSSHNEQFF. CDR3 bases: TGTGCCAGCAGCGGGAGCAGCCACAATGAGCAGTTCTTC.